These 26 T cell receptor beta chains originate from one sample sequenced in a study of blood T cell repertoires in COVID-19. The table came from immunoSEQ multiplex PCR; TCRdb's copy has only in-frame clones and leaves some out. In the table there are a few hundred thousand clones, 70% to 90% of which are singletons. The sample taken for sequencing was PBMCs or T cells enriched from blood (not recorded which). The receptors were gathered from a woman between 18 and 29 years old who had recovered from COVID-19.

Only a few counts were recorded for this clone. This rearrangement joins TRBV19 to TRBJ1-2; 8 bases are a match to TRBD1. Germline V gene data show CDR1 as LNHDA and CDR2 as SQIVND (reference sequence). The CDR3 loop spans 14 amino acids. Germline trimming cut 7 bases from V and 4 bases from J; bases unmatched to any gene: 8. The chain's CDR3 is CASNPGQVLYGYTF. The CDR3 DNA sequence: TGTGCCAGTAACCCGGGACAGGTCCTCTATGGCTACACCTTC.

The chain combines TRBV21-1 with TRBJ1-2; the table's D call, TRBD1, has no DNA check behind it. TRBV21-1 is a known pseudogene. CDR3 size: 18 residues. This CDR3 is CASSPHPTRTGVRYGYTF. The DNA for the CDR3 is TGTGCCAGCAGCCCCCATCCCACGCGGACAGGGGTGAGGTATGGCTACACCTTC.

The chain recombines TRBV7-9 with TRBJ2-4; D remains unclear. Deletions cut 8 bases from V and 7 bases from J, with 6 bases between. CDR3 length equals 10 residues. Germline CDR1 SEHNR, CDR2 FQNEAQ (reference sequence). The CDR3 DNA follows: TGTGCCAGCGAAGAGAACATTCAGTACTTC. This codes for CASEENIQYF. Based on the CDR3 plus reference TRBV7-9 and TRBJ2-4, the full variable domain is DTGVSQNPRHKITKRGQNVTFRCDPISEHNRLYWYRQTLGQGPEFLTYFQNEAQLEKSRLLSDRFSAERPKGSFSTLEIQRTEQGDSAMYLCASEENIQYFGAGTRLSVL.

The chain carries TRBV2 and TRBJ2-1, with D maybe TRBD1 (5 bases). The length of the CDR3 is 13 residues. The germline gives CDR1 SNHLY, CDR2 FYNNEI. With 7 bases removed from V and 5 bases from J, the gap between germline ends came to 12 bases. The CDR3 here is CASTLAGNNEQFF. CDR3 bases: TGTGCCAGCACTTTGGCAGGGAACAATGAGCAGTTCTTC. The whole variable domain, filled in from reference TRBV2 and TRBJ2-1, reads EPEVTQTPSHQVTQMGQEVILRCVPISNHLYFYWYRQILGQKVEFLVSFYNNEISEKSEIFDDQFSVERPDGSNFTLKIRSTKLEDSAMYFCASTLAGNNEQFFGPGTRLTVL.

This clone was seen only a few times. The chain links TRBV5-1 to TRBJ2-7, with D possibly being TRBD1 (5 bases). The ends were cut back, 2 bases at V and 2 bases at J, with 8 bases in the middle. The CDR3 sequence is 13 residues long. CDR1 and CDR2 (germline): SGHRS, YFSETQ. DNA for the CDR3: TGCGCCAGCAGCTTTGACAGAACCTACGAGCAGTACTTC. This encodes CASSFDRTYEQYF.

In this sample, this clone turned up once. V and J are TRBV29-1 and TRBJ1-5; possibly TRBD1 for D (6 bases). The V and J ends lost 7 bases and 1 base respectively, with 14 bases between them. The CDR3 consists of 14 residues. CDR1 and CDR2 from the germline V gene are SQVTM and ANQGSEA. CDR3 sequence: CSASPDSSNQPQHF. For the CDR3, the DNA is TGCAGCGCTTCCCCGGACAGCAGCAATCAGCCCCAGCATTTT. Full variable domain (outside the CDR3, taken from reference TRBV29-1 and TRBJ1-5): SAVISQKPSRDICQRGTSLTIQCQVDSQVTMMFWYRQQPGQSLTLIATANQGSEATYESGFVIDKFPISRPNLTFSTLTVSNMSPEDSSIYLCSASPDSSNQPQHFGDGTRLSIL.

As DNA, the CDR3 is TGTGCCAGCAGCAGGACAGGGGGCGGTTCACCCCTCCACTTT. Protein sequence: CASSRTGGGSPLHF. The chain couples TRBV6-5 to TRBJ1-6; 11 bases map to TRBD1. Trimming at V came to 6 bases and at J to 9 bases, leaving 4 bases not matched to a gene. The CDR3 spans 14 residues. Germline V lookup: CDR1 MNHEY, CDR2 SVGAGI.

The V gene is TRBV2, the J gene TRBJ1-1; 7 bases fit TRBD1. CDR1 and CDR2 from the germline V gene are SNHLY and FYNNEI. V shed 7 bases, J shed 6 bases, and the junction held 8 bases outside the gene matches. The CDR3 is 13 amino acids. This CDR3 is CASMAGGSAEAFF. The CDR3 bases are TGTGCCAGCATGGCAGGGGGGAGCGCTGAAGCTTTCTTT.

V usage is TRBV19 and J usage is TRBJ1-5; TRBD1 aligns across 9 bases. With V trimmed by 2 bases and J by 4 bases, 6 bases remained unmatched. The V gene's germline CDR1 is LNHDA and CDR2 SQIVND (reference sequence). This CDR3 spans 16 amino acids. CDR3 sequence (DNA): TGTGCCAGTAGTATACGTTCTGGGACAGGGAATCAGCCCCAGCATTTT. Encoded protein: CASSIRSGTGNQPQHF.

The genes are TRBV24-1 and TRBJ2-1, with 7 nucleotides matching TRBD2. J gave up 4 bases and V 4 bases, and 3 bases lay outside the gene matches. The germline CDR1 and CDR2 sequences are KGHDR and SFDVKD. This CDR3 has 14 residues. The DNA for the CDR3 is TGTGCCACCAGTGACCGCGGGGGATACAATGAGCAGTTCTTC. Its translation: CATSDRGGYNEQFF.

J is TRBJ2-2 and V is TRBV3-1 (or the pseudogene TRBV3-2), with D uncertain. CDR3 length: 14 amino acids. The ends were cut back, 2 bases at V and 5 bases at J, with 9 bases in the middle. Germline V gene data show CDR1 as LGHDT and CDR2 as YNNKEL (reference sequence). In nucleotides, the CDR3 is TGTGCCAGCAGCCAACTCCGAGAGACCGGGGAGCTGTTTTTT. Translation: CASSQLRETGELFF.

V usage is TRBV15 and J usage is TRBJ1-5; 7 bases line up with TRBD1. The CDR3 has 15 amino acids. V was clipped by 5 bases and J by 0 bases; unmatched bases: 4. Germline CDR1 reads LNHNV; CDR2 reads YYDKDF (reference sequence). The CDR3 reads CATSVGQDSNQPQHF. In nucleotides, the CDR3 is TGTGCCACCAGCGTCGGACAGGATAGCAATCAGCCCCAGCATTTT.

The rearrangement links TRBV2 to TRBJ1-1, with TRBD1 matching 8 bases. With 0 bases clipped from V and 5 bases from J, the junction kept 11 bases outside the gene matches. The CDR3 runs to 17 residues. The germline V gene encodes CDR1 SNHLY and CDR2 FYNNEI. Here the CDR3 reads CASSEALQGTGQTEAFF. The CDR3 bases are TGTGCCAGCAGTGAAGCGCTTCAGGGGACAGGCCAAACTGAAGCTTTCTTT.

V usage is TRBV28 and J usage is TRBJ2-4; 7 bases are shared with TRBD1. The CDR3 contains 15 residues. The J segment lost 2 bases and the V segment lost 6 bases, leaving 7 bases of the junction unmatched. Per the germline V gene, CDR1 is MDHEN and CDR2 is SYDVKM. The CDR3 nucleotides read TGTGCCAGCAGGGACACAGGGGCCACCAAAAACATTCAGTACTTC. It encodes CASRDTGATKNIQYF. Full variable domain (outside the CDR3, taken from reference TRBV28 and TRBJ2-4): DVKVTQSSRYLVKRTGEKVFLECVQDMDHENMFWYRQDPGLGLRLIYFSYDVKMKEKGDIPEGYSVSREKKERFSLILESASTNQTSMYLCASRDTGATKNIQYFGAGTRLSVL.

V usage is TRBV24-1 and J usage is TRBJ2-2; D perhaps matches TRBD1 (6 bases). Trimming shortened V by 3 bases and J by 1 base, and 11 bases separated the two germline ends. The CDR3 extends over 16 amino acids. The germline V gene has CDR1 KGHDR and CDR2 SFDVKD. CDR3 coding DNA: TGTGCCACCAGTGATCGACAGGCTAGGAACACCGGGGAGCTGTTTTTT. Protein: CATSDRQARNTGELFF.

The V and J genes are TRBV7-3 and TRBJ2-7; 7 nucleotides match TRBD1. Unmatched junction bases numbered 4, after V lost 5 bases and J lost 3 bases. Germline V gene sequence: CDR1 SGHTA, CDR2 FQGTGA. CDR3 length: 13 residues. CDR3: CASSRGQYYEQYF. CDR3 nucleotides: TGTGCCAGCAGCCGGGGACAGTACTACGAGCAGTACTTC.

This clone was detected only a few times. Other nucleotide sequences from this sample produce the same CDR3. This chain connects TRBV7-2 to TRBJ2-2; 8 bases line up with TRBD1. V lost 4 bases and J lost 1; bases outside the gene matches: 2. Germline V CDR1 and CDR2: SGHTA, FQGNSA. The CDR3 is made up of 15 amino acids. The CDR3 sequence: CASSSGQGNTGELFF. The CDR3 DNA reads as TGTGCCAGCAGCTCCGGACAGGGGAACACCGGGGAGCTGTTTTTT.

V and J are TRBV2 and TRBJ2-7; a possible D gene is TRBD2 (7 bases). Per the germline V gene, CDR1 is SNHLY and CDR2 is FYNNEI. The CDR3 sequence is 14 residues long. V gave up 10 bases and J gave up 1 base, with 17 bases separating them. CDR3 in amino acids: CATTRAGASYEQYF. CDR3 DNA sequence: TGTGCCACGACGAGGGCGGGGGCTTCCTACGAGCAGTACTTC.

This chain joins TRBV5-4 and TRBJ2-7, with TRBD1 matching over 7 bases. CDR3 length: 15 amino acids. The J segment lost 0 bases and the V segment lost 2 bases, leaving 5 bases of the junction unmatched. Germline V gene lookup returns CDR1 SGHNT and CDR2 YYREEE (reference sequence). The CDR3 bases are TGTGCCAGCAGCTTCAGACAGGGAATCTCCTACGAGCAGTACTTC. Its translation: CASSFRQGISYEQYF.

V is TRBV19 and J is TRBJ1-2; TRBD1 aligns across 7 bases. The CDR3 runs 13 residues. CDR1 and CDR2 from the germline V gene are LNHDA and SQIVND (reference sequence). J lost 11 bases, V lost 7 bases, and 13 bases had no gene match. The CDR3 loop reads CASTPGAGGRYTF. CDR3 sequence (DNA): TGTGCCAGTACCCCCGGGGCAGGGGGACGGTACACCTTC.

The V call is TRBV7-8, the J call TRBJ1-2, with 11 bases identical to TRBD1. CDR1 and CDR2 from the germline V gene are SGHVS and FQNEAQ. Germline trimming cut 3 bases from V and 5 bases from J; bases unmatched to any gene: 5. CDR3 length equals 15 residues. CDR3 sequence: CASSFWDRGTYGYTF. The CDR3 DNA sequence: TGTGCCAGCAGCTTCTGGGACAGGGGGACTTATGGCTACACCTTC.

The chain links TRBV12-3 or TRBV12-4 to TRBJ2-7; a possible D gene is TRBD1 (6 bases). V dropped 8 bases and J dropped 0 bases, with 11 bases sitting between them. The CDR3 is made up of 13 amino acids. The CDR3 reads CASGQGLSYEQYF. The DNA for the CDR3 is TGTGCCAGCGGGCAGGGGCTCTCCTACGAGCAGTACTTC.

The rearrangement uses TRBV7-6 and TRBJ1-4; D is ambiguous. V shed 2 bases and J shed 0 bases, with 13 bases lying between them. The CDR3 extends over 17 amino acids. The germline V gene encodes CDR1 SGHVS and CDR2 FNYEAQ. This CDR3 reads CASSLSPGQPTNEKLFF. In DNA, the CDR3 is TGTGCCAGCAGCTTATCCCCAGGCCAGCCAACTAATGAAAAACTGTTTTTT.

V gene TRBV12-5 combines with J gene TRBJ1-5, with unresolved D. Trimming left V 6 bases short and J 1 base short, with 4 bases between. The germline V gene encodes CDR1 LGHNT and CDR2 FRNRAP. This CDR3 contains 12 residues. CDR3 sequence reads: CASGLSNQPQHF. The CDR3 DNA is TGTGCTAGTGGGCTAAGCAATCAGCCCCAGCATTTT. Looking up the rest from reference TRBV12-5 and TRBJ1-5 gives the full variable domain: DARVTQTPRHKVTEMGQEVTMRCQPILGHNTVFWYRQTMMQGLELLAYFRNRAPLDDSGMPKDRFSAEMPDATLATLKIQPSEPRDSAVYFCASGLSNQPQHFGDGTRLSIL.

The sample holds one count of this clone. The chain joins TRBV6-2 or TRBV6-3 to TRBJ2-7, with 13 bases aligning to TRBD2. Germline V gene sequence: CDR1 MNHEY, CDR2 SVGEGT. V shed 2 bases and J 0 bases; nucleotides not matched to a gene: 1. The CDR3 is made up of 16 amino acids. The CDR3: CASSYGLAGASYEQYF. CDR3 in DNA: TGTGCCAGCAGTTACGGACTAGCGGGGGCCTCCTACGAGCAGTACTTC.

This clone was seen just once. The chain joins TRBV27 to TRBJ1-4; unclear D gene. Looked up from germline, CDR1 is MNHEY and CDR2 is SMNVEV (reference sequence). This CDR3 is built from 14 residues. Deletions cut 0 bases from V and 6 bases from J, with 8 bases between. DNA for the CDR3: TGTGCCAGCAGTTTATCCACAGATGATGAAAAACTGTTTTTT. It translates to CASSLSTDDEKLFF.